This T cell receptor (beta chain) was documented in a study of blood T cells in healthy people across ages. V lost 1 base to trimming and J lost 4 bases, with 10 bases between them. The CDR3 loop spans 14 amino acids. The germline CDR1 and CDR2 sequences are SEHNR and FQNEAQ (reference sequence). Through a sample-barcoded 5' primer and a J-beta primer mix, a second PCR was run for roughly 7 to 11 cycles. One entry per CDR3 protein results from TCRdb running MiXCR on the 5' RACE reads. The profile shows hundreds of thousands of distinct CDR3 sequences, 45% to 55% of them singletons. Study-level points and caveats: Measured against age, TCR beta diversity per million T cells decreased in a roughly linear manner.

Details on this clonotype: Its antigen is unidentified.

The gene calls are TRBV7-9 and TRBJ1-1, with D possibly being TRBD1 (6 bases). The source is a man older than 75 in good health. Source material: blood. In DNA, the CDR3 is TGTGCCAGCAGCTTAGGGGGGGCTAGCACTGAAGCTTTCTTT. This codes for CASSLGGASTEAFF.